This TCR beta chain was sequenced during a study of long-term antiretroviral therapy in people with HIV. A note on this clone: No antigen is known for it.

Overall study results and limits: Drawn between the mid-2000s and the late 2010s, the blood was possibly obtained under older ART regimens. Against controls, HIV repertoires showed narrower ranges of CDR3 length. Post-ART diversity increased but stayed below transplant donor controls.

Version v3.0 of the immunoSEQ assay was performed at survey level. Sequenced by immunoSEQ multiplex PCR; TCRdb stores in-frame clones only, minus some. The repertoire holds tens of thousands of clones, with about 80% as singletons. Per individual, the PBMC samples numbered at least one pre-ART and at least two post-ART. Looked up from germline, CDR1 is SGHAT and CDR2 is FQNNGV. This CDR3 has 15 residues. The V and J ends lost 4 bases and 3 bases, in that order; junction bases with no gene match: 6. This material consisted of unsorted PBMCs, taken 0.3 years after starting antiretroviral therapy. This rearrangement joins TRBV11-2 to TRBJ1-2; 9 nucleotides align to TRBD1. This TCR was recovered from a man aged 50 to 59 with HIV. The CDR3 coding sequence is TGTGCCAGCAGCTCCCCCCGGGACAGGGACTATGGCTACACCTTC. It specifies CASSSPRDRDYGYTF.